The T cell receptor beta chain under discussion was sequenced for a study of T cells in Graves' hyperthyroidism and ophthalmopathy. The CDR3 sequence is 16 residues long. Trimming removed 5 bases from V and 4 bases from J, with 20 bases in between. Looked up from germline, CDR1 is MDHEN and CDR2 is SYDVKM. This clonotype occurred many times. Orbital computed tomography, thyroid ultrasound, serum thyroxine and TRAb, and clinical symptoms together informed the diagnoses. Template material for amplifying TCR beta CDR3 regions consisted of RNA transcripts. Carried out on the TCR CDR3, a first-round RT-PCR used the HTBI primer set. MiXCR, run by TCRdb on the multiplex PCR reads, gives a single entry per CDR3 protein. The sample has about 360,000 distinct CDR3 sequences, about 19% seen once.

The specimen was blood. The J gene is TRBJ1-2, the V gene TRBV28, with D possibly being TRBD1 (5 bases). The receptor was isolated from a woman younger than 35 with Graves' hyperthyroidism. The CDR3: CASSPQRSGGGYGYTF. CDR3 in DNA: TGTGCCAGCAGTCCCCAACGTTCGGGGGGTGGCTATGGCTACACCTTC.